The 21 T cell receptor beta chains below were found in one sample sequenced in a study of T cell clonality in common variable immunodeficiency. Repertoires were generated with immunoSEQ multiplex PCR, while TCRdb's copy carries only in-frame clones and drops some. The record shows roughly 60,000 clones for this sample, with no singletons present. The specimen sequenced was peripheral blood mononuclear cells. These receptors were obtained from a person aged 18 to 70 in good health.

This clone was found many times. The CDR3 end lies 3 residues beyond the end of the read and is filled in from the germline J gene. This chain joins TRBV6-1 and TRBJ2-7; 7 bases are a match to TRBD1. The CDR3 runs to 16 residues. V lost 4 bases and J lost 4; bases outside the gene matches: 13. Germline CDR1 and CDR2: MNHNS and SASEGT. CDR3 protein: CASSGRVGTADYEQYF. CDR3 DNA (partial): TGTGCCAGCAGTGGAAGAGTGGGGACAGCTGATTACGAG.

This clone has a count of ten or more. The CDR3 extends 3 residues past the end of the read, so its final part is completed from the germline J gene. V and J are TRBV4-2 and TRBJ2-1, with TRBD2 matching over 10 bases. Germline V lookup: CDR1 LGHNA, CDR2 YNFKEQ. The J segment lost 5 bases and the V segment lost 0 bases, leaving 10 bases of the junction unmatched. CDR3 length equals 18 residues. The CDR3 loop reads CASSQDPASGSRNNEQFF. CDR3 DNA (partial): TGTGCCAGCAGCCAAGATCCTGCTAGCGGGAGCCGGAACAATGAG.

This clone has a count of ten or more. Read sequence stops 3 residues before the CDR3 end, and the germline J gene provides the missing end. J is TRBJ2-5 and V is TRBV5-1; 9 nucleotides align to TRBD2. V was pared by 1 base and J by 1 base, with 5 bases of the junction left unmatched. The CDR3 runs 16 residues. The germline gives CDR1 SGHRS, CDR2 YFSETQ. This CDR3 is CASSLLGTSSQETQYF. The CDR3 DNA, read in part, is TGCGCCAGCAGCTTGTTGGGGACTAGCAGCCAAGAGACC. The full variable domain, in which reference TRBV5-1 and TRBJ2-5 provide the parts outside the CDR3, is KAGVTQTPRYLIKTRGQQVTLSCSPISGHRSVSWYQQTPGQGLQFLFEYFSETQRNKGNFPGRFSGRQFSNSRSEMNVSTLELGDSALYLCASSLLGTSSQETQYFGPGTRLLVL.

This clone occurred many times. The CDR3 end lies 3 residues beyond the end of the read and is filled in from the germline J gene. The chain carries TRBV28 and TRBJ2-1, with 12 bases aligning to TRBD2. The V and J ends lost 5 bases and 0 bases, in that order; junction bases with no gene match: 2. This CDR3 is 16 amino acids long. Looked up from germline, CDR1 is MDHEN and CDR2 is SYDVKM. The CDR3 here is CASSLTSGSSYNEQFF. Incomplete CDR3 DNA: TGTGCCAGCAGTCTGACTAGCGGGAGCTCCTACAATGAG.

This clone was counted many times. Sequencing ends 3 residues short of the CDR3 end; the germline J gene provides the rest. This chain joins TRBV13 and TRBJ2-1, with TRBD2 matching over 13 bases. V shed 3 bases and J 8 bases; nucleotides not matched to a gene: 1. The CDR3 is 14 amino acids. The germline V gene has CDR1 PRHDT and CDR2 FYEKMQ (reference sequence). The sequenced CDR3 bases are TGTGCCAGCAGCTTTGGGACTAGCGGGGATGAG. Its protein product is CASSFGTSGDE. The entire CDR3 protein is CASSFGTSGDEQFF.

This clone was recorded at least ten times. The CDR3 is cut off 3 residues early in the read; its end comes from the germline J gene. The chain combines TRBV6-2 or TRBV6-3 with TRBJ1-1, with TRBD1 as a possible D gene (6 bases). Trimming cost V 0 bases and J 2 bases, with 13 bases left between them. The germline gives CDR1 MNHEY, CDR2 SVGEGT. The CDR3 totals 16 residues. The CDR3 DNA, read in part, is TGTGCCAGCAGTTACTCCGCCGGGACACCTAACACTGAA. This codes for CASSYSAGTPNTE. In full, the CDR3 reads CASSYSAGTPNTEAFF.

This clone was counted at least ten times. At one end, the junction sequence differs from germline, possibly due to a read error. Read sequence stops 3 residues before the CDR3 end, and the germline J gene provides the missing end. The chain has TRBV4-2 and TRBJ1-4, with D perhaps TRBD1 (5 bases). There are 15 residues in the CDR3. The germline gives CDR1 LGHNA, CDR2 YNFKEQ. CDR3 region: CASSRLQENGEKLFF. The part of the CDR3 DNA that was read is TGCGCCAGCAGCCGGTTACAGGAAAATGGCGAAAAA.

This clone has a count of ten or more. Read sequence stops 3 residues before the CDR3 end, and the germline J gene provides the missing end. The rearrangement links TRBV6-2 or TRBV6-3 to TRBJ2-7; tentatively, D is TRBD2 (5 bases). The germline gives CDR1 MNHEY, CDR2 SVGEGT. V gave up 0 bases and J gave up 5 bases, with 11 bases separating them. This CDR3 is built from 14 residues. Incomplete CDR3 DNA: TGTGCCAGCAGTTACTCGCGGGCTGACCACGAG. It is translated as CASSYSRADHE. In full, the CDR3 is CASSYSRADHEQYF.

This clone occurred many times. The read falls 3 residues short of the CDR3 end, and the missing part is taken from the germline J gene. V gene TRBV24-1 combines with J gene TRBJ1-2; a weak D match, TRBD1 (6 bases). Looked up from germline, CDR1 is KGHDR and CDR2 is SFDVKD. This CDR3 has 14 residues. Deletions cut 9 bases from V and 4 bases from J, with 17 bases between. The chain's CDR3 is CATSPGTSLYGYTF. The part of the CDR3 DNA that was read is TGTGCCACCTCCCCCGGGACATCCCTCTATGGC.

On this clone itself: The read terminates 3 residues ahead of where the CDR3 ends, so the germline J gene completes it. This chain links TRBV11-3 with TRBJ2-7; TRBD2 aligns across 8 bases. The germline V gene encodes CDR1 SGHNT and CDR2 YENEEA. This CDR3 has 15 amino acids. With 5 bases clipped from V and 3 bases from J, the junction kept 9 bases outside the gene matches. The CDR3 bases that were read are TGTGCCAGCAGCCTCATCTCGGGACTAGACTACGAG. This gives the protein CASSLISGLDYE. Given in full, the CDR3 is CASSLISGLDYEQYF.

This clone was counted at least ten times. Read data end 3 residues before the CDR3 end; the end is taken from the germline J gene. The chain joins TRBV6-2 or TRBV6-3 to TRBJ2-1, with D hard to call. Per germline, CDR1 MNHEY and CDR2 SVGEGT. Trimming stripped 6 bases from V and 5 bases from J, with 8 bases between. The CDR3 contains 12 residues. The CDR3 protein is CASRRNNNEQFF. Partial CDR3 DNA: TGTGCCAGCAGGCGGAATAACAATGAG.

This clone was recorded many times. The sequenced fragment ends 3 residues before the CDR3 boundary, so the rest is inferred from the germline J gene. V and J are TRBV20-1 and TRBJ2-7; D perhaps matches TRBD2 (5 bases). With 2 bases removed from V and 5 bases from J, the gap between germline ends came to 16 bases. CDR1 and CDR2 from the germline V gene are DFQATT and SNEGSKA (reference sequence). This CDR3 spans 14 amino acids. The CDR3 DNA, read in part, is TGCAGTGCTAGATTTGCAGAGGGTAACCACGAG. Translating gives CSARFAEGNHE. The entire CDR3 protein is CSARFAEGNHEQYF.

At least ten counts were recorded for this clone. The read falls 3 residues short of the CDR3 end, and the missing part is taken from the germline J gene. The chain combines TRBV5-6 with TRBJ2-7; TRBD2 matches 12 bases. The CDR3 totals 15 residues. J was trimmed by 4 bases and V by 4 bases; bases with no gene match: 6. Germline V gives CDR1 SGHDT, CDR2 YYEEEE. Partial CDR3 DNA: TGTGCCAGCAGCCTGACTAGCGGGAGAAGATACGAG. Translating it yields CASSLTSGRRYE. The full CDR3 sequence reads CASSLTSGRRYEQYF. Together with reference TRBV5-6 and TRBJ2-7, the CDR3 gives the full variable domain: DAGVTQSPTHLIKTRGQQVTLRCSPKSGHDTVSWYQQALGQGPQFIFQYYEEEERQRGNFPDRFSGHQFPNYSSELNVNALLLGDSALYLCASSLTSGRRYEQYFGPGTRLTVT.

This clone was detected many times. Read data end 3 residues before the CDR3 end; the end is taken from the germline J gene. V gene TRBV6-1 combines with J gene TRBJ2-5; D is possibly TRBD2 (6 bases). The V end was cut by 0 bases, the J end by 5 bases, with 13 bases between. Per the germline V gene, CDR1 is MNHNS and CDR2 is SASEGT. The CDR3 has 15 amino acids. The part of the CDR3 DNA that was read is TGTGCCAGCAGTGAAGCGGGGTGGAGCGGGGAGACC. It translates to CASSEAGWSGET. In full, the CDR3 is CASSEAGWSGETQYF.

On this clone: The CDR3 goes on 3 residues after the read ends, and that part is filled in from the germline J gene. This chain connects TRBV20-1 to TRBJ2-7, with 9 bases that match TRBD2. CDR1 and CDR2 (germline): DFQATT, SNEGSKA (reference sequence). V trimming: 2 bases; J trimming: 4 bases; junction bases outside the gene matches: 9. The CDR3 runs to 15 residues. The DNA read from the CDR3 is TGCAGTGCTAGATCTGTAGCGGGAGTATTGTACGAG. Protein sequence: CSARSVAGVLYE. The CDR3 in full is CSARSVAGVLYEQYF.

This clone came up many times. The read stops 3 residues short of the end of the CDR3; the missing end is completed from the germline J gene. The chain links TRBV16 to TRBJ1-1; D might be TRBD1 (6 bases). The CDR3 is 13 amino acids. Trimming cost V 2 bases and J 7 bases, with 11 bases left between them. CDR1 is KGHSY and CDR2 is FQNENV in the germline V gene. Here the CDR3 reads CASSQKRGGEAFF. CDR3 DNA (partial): TGTGCCAGCAGCCAAAAGAGAGGGGGTGAA.

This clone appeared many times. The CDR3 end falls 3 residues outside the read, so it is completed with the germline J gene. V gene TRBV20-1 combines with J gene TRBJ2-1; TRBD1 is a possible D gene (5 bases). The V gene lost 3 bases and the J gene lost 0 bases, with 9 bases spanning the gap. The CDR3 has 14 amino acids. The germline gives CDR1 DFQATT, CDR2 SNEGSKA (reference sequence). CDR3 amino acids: CSARDTSSYNEQFF. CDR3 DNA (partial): TGCAGTGCTAGGGACACCAGCTCCTACAATGAG.

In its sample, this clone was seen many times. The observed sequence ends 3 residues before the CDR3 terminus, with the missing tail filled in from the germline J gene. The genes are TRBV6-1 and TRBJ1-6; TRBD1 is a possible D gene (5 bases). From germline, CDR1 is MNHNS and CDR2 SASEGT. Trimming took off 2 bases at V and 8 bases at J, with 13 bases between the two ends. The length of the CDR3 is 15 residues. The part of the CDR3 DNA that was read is TGTGCCAGCAGTGAAATCGGGCAACAGGATTCACCC. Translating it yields CASSEIGQQDSP. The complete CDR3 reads CASSEIGQQDSPLHF.

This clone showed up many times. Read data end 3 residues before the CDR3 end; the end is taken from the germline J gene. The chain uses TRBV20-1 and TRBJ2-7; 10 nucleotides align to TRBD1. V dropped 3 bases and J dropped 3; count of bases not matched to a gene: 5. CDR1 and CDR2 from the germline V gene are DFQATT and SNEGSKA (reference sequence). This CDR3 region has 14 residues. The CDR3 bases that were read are TGCAGTGCTAGCCCGGGACAGGGGAGCTACGAG. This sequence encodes CSASPGQGSYE. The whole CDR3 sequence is CSASPGQGSYEQYF.

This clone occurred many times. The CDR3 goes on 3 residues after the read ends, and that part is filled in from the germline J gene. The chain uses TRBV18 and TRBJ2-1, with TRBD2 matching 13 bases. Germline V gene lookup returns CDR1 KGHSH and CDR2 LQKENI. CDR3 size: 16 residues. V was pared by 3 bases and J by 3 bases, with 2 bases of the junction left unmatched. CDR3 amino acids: CASSPWTSGGYNEQFF. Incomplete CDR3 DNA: TGTGCCAGCTCACCCTGGACTAGCGGGGGCTACAATGAG.

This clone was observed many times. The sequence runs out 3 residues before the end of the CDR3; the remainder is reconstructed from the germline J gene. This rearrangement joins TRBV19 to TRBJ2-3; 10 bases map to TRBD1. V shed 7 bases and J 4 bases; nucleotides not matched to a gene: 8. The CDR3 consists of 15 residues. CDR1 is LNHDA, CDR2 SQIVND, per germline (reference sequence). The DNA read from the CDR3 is TGTGCCAGTACCCGGACAGGGGGTATCGCAGATACG. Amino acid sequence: CASTRTGGIADT. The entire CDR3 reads CASTRTGGIADTQYF.